The source of this TCR beta chain is a study of read filtering for tumor transcriptome and immune sequencing. Study conclusions and caveats: Without single-read clonotypes, shared clonotype proportions correlated more between IR-seq and RNA-seq.

Molecular barcoded adaptors covering alpha/delta and beta/gamma chains were used on roughly 400 ng RNA. Each CDR3 protein gets one entry after TCRdb re-called the reads with MiXCR. The data hold over 20,000 distinct CDR3 sequences, with approximately 13% observed a single time. This CDR3 comprises 14 residues. Germline CDR1 SQVTM, CDR2 ANQGSEA. J gave up 6 bases and V 4 bases, and 5 bases lay outside the gene matches. This clonotype has a count of ten or more. Its antigen is as yet unknown. Sequencing was done on a sample of a population of CD138-negative cells sorted from bone marrow. V gene TRBV29-1 combines with J gene TRBJ2-3, with TRBD2 identical over 12 bases. The source of this sequence is a donor at least 40 years old with multiple myeloma. The DNA for the CDR3 is TGCAGCGTTGGCCTAGCGGGAGGGCCCGATACGCAGTATTTT. Its translation is CSVGLAGGPDTQYF.